The T cell receptor (beta chain) described here comes from a study of shared clonotypes between healthy human individuals (dated by TCRdb to 2020 to 2021). About the full investigation: A couple of women and a few men aged 18 to 49 years were included in the cohort. For each donor, CD4 naive and CD4 memory were each given three plates, CD8 naive was given two plates, and CD8 memory was given one plate. The study deeply sequenced blood TCR repertoires of several healthy adults to estimate repertoire size and the extent of clonotype sharing between individuals. To increase sequencing depth and limit assay-specific biases, TCR repertoire library preparation and sequencing were carried out by different laboratories using diverse techniques. Each donor's leukapheresis produced roughly between roughly 0.85 and 10 billion PBMCs. The investigation overall reported the following: Pairwise subsampling led to the expectation that sequencing depth would affect the degree of clonotype sharing among donors. The small number of donors limited the genetic and exposure-history diversity represented. Naive subsets generally had larger estimated clonotype richness than memory subsets did. Sampling was limited to blood, and TCR repertoires in tissue likely differ from TCR repertoires in blood. Approximately 4.8% of naive CD4, 3.5% of naive CD8, 2.3% of memory CD4, and less than 0.45% of memory CD8 clonotypes were shared across a few donors. Clonotypes shared by all four sorted-subset donors showed higher generation probabilities than non-shared clonotypes. Incomplete sequencing was indicated by rarefaction of sorted-subset datasets, despite the large sequencing depth.

The germline V end is reduced by 3 bases and the J end by 2 bases; junction bases left unmatched: 4. In the germline V gene (reference sequence), CDR1 corresponds to MNHEY and CDR2 to SMNVEV. Reading from cysteine to phenylalanine, the CDR3 counts 15 amino acids. CDR3 DNA is the only sequence kept; it has 45 bases, read in frame from the first base. As to this clone: Its target antigen remains unknown. Within one base of it there is no much larger clone, and no base qualities were kept. The identical CDR3 is also encoded by other nucleotide sequences in the sample.

CD8 naive samples were CD45RO-negative cells positively selected for CCR7, giving a CD45RA+CCR7+ population that excluded TemRA cells. Donors were healthy HIV-negative adults with no recently reported acute infections or vaccinations. Only Caucasian adults living in Nashville, Tennessee, USA were represented among the donors. After blood collection by leukapheresis, PBMCs were isolated using Ficoll-Histopaque density gradient centrifugation and then cryopreserved in the vapor phase of liquid nitrogen. Analytical flow cytometry was used to check the purity and quantity of each magnetically sorted T cell population. From each sorted fraction, genomic DNA was isolated and quantified by UV absorbance on a Nanodrop 2000c. TCR CDR3 regions were amplified from genomic DNA by multiplex PCR using the deep immunoSEQ assay. Extracted genomic DNA from each cell subset was spread evenly across all wells of several immunoSEQ 96-well plates, with each plate serving as a replicate. Each replicate PCR for sorted subsets received around 200 ng genomic DNA, equal to about 29,000 T cell genomes. Purified libraries were measured with a Qubit 3.0 fluorometer, size-checked on a Bioanalyzer 2100, and measured again with the KAPA Library Quantification kit. Every immunoSEQ 96-well plate was sequenced on a separate single-read 150-cycle Illumina NextSeq 550 flow cell. The authors processed their data as follows. Because the immunoSEQ output held only junctional sequences and lacked quality scores, the filtering could not match the filtering applied to full-length reads. To assign V/J genes and CDR3, sequences were annotated against IMGT germline references using PyIR, a Python wrapper for IgBLAST v1.9. Any read was removed if the V/J assignment was weak (E-value above 1e-6), the CDR3 was missing, or the read contained stop codons, out-of-frame junctions, or ambiguous translated residues. V3J clonotypes were defined as sequences sharing the same inferred V gene, J gene, and CDR3 amino acid sequence. To compute the percentage overlap between repertoires, the number of shared unique clonotypes was divided by the size of the smaller repertoire. RTK rarefaction, the Chao1 estimator, and Recon v2.1 estimates of unobserved clonotypes were used to assess repertoire richness. Generation probabilities were computed with OLGA for all TCRbeta clonotypes obtained by the gDNA method from several donors. TCRdb provides this immuneACCESS table in a form limited to in-frame rearrangements. Some clones are lacking; in checked studies, under half of them reflect an unresolved V gene, and why the rest are absent is not known. V, J and clone size reflect that table, while D and trimming were determined from the DNA. This sample gives about 820,000 clones in total; more than 85% of them show up just once. The leading ten clones occupy around 24% of the sample.

The material sequenced was naive CD8+ T cells sorted from blood. Per the publication, the cell subset or site label means: CD45RA+CCR7+. The clonotype comes from a man aged 25-45 years in good health. Recombination connected TRBV27 to TRBJ2-7, and 10 bases in between align with TRBD2. In nucleotides, the sequence is TGTGCCAGCAGTTTGTCTAGCGGGAGCCCCTACGAGCAGTACTTC. Its coded protein is CASSLSSGSPYEQYF.